The 22 T cell receptor beta chains listed next were all sequenced from one sample in a study of human T cells and chemical hapten exposure (dated by TCRdb to about 2021). Taken with the paper, the label for time point translates to: patch test 1, 2 weeks after DPC sensitization. The sample's treatment or condition label, in plain terms: therapeutic diphenylcyclopropenone sensitization with weekly scalp DPC. Preparation of the library involved RACE. TCRdb shows the sequencer as NextSeq 500. TCRdb took the public reads, trimmed them with fastp at Q25, ran MiXCR for clone calling and kept in-frame beta chains. Under each unique CDR3 protein, matching rows form one entry showing the most common genes and DNA. This sample gives 75,000 to 100,000 distinct CDR3 sequences in total; 12% of them show up just once. Clones ranked in the top ten supply about 3.7% of the sample. The starting material was whole blood, obtained in connection with sensitization to the hapten diphenylcyclopropenone (DPC). These receptors were obtained from a woman in her fifties or sixties with alopecia areata. Some clones in this sample may be carry-over from other donors' samples.

This sequence joins TRBV5-1 and TRBJ2-7; 9 positions match TRBD1. Germline V gene lookup returns CDR1 SGHRS and CDR2 YFSETQ. Trimming cost V 5 bases and J 2 bases; bases outside gene matches: 5. The CDR3 runs to 14 residues. The chain's CDR3 is CASRNGTGTYEQYF. CDR3 bases: TGCGCCAGCAGGAACGGGACAGGGACCTACGAGCAGTACTTC.

This clonotype appeared many times. The chain uses TRBV10-2 and TRBJ2-5, with TRBD1 identical over 8 bases. CDR3 length: 15 residues. CDR1 is WSHSY and CDR2 is SAAADI in the germline V gene. The junction had 6 bases not matched to a gene; V was cut back by 4 bases and J by 2 bases. CDR3 DNA: TGCGCCAGCAGTGCCCAGGGGGCGGCACAAGAGACCCAGTACTTC. Encoded protein: CASSAQGAAQETQYF.

This clonotype occurred a few times. This chain uses TRBV6-5 with TRBJ2-2; D is undetermined. V shed 2 bases and J shed 6 bases, with 13 bases lying between them. Germline CDR1 and CDR2: MNHEY and SVGAGI. CDR3 length equals 15 residues. This CDR3 is CASSYGIERAGELFF. The CDR3 DNA reads TGTGCCAGCAGTTACGGGATTGAACGGGCCGGGGAGCTGTTTTTT.

The V gene is TRBV3-1, the J gene TRBJ1-2; 8 bases fit TRBD1. The CDR3 loop spans 18 amino acids. V shed 0 bases, J shed 5 bases, and the junction held 14 bases outside the gene matches. Germline V gene data show CDR1 as LGHDT and CDR2 as YNNKEL (reference sequence). The CDR3 reads CASSQDPSPDRVGYGYTF. Here the CDR3 DNA reads TGTGCCAGCAGCCAAGATCCTTCGCCGGACAGGGTTGGTTATGGCTACACCTTC.

This clonotype was detected ten times or more. The rearrangement joins TRBV5-6 to TRBJ1-1; D gene uncertain. The CDR3 loop spans 12 amino acids. Trimming shortened V by 4 bases and J by 0 bases, and 4 bases separated the two germline ends. CDR1 is SGHDT and CDR2 is YYEEEE in the germline V gene. DNA for the CDR3: TGTGCCAGCAGCCTAATGAACACTGAAGCTTTCTTT. Its translation is CASSLMNTEAFF.

This clonotype was counted a few times. The chain uses TRBV9 and TRBJ1-1; the match to TRBD1 covers 9 bases. The junction had 7 bases not matched to a gene; V was cut back by 3 bases and J by 4 bases. Germline V gene data show CDR1 as SGDLS and CDR2 as YYNGEE. This CDR3 is built from 15 residues. The CDR3 DNA follows: TGTGCCAGCAGCGCTACCGGGACAGGGCCCACTGAAGCTTTCTTT. Amino acid sequence: CASSATGTGPTEAFF.

This clonotype occurred many times. The gene calls are TRBV30 and TRBJ1-1, with a tentative D call TRBD1 (5 bases). This CDR3 has 13 amino acids. CDR1 is GTSNPN, CDR2 SVGIG, per germline (reference sequence). V was pared by 3 bases and J by 3 bases, with 11 bases between. CDR3 protein: CAWREQVDTEAFF. The CDR3, as DNA: TGTGCCTGGAGGGAACAGGTCGACACTGAAGCTTTCTTT.

The rearrangement uses TRBV10-3 and TRBJ1-6, with TRBD1 matching over 7 bases. Germline V CDR1 and CDR2: ENHRY, SYGVKD. This CDR3 region has 17 residues. V dropped 4 bases and J dropped 7; count of bases not matched to a gene: 13. The CDR3: CAISAFQGGDRNSPLHF. The DNA for the CDR3 is TGTGCCATCAGTGCCTTCCAGGGAGGGGACAGAAATTCACCCCTCCACTTT.

This clonotype was counted at least ten times. The genes are TRBV11-2 and TRBJ1-3, with TRBD1 identical over 8 bases. Trimming took 5 bases from V and 4 from J; bases not matched to a gene: 10. The CDR3 covers 16 residues. Germline V gene lookup returns CDR1 SGHAT and CDR2 FQNNGV. Here the CDR3 reads CASSPSQGARGNTIYF. Here the CDR3 DNA reads TGTGCCAGCAGCCCCAGTCAGGGGGCGCGGGGAAACACCATATATTTT.

The chain links TRBV15 to TRBJ1-2; 12 bases match TRBD1. The V gene's germline CDR1 is LNHNV and CDR2 YYDKDF (reference sequence). CDR3 length: 15 amino acids. The J segment lost 2 bases and the V segment lost 6 bases, leaving 4 bases of the junction unmatched. The CDR3 loop reads CATRRGQGANYGYTF. CDR3 sequence (DNA): TGTGCCACCAGGAGGGGACAGGGGGCGAACTATGGCTACACCTTC.

At least ten counts were recorded for this clonotype. The chain carries TRBV29-1 and TRBJ1-1, with D possibly matching TRBD1 (5 bases). The V gene's germline CDR1 is SQVTM and CDR2 ANQGSEA. V was cut by 3 bases and J by 3 bases, with 11 bases left in between. CDR3 length equals 13 residues. CDR3 sequence: CSVEQGRDTEAFF. DNA of the CDR3: TGCAGCGTTGAGCAGGGCCGGGACACTGAAGCTTTCTTT.

The genes are TRBV29-1 and TRBJ2-2, with D possibly matching TRBD2 (6 bases). CDR1 is SQVTM, CDR2 ANQGSEA, per germline. The CDR3 has 14 amino acids. This chain's CDR3 is CASNMDYPVGELFF. In nucleotides, the CDR3 is TGCGCTTCGAACATGGACTATCCCGTCGGGGAGCTGTTTTTT.

This clonotype was observed at least ten times. V gene TRBV7-8 combines with J gene TRBJ1-2; D not resolved. The V end was cut by 2 bases, the J end by 2 bases, with 6 bases between. Germline values: CDR1 SGHVS, CDR2 FQNEAQ. The CDR3 length is 13 residues. The CDR3 coding sequence is TGTGCCAGCAGCTTAACAGAGAACTATGGCTACACCTTC. Translating gives CASSLTENYGYTF.

This rearrangement joins TRBV12-5 to TRBJ2-3; a possible D gene is TRBD1 (6 bases). Trimming left V 4 bases short and J 5 bases short, with 7 bases between. CDR3 length: 12 residues. Germline CDR1 LGHNT, CDR2 FRNRAP. The CDR3 reads CASGWTEDTQYF. The CDR3 region has the DNA TGTGCTAGTGGTTGGACAGAAGATACGCAGTATTTT.

The J gene is TRBJ1-2, the V gene TRBV11-2; D is ambiguous. Deletions cut 0 bases from V and 5 bases from J, with 7 bases between. Germline CDR1 SGHAT, CDR2 FQNNGV. The CDR3 sequence is 13 residues long. The CDR3 nucleotides are TGTGCCAGCAGCTTAGATCCCGCTTATGGCTACACCTTC. Translated: CASSLDPAYGYTF.

This clonotype occurred a few times. The CDR3 sequence is CASSQGATGYEQYF. Here the CDR3 DNA reads TGTGCCAGCAGCCAAGGGGCGACAGGATACGAGCAGTACTTC. The chain joins TRBV4-2 to TRBJ2-7; tentative D call: TRBD1 (6 bases). V shed 1 base and J shed 4 bases, with 11 bases lying between them. Looked up from germline, CDR1 is LGHNA and CDR2 is YNFKEQ. The CDR3 contains 14 residues.

The chain employs TRBV12-3 or TRBV12-4 and TRBJ1-4; D is unclear. The CDR3 has 14 residues. Trimming pared 7 bases from V and 3 bases from J, leaving 12 bases between. CDR3: CASTTRGSNEKLFF. The CDR3, as DNA: TGTGCCAGCACCACTCGGGGTTCTAATGAAAAACTGTTTTTT.

This clonotype was counted at least ten times. V usage is TRBV12-3 or TRBV12-4 and J usage is TRBJ1-4; D uncertain. The CDR3 totals 16 residues. V lost 5 bases and J 3 bases, leaving 16 bases between the germline ends. This CDR3 is CASSLDGLAANEKLFF. CDR3 bases: TGTGCCAGCAGTCTGGACGGTTTGGCGGCTAATGAAAAACTGTTTTTT.

In this sample, this clonotype turned up many times. The chain couples TRBV7-9 to TRBJ2-7; D assignment may be TRBD1 or TRBD2 (6 bases each). CDR3 length equals 17 residues. Trimming took off 2 bases at V and 0 bases at J, with 17 bases between the two ends. Germline V gene data show CDR1 as SEHNR and CDR2 as FQNEAQ (reference sequence). CDR3 sequence: CASSLRRSGASSYEQYF. The CDR3 coding sequence is TGTGCCAGCAGCTTAAGAAGGTCGGGGGCGAGCTCCTACGAGCAGTACTTC.

This clonotype was counted at least ten times. The chain recombines TRBV7-6 with TRBJ1-3; D unclear. The CDR3 covers 17 residues. Germline V CDR1 and CDR2: SGHVS, FNYEAQ. Trimming left V 1 base short and J 0 bases short, with 13 bases between. CDR3 amino acids: CASSLESENSSGNTIYF. CDR3 DNA: TGTGCCAGCAGCTTAGAGTCTGAGAACAGCTCTGGAAACACCATATATTTT.

This clonotype was seen many times. The chain uses TRBV6-1 and TRBJ1-2; D is unclear. CDR1 and CDR2 from the germline V gene are MNHNS and SASEGT. CDR3 length equals 17 residues. V gave up 0 bases and J gave up 2 bases, with 16 bases separating them. This chain's CDR3 is CASSEALRGKGNYGYTF. DNA of the CDR3: TGTGCCAGCAGTGAAGCGCTTCGAGGAAAAGGGAACTATGGCTACACCTTC.

This clonotype showed up many times. The V call is TRBV5-5, the J call TRBJ1-5, with 9 bases fitting TRBD1. The germline V gene has CDR1 SGHKS and CDR2 YYEKEE (reference sequence). The CDR3 totals 14 residues. Unmatched junction bases numbered 3, after V lost 3 bases and J lost 5 bases. This chain's CDR3 is CASSSTGGHQPQHF. The CDR3 nucleotides are TGTGCCAGCAGCTCGACAGGGGGTCATCAGCCCCAGCATTTT.